The 29 T cell receptor beta chains reported below all come from one sample, sequenced in a study of glioma-infiltrating T cells after dendritic cell vaccination. Described time point: after dendritic cell vaccination, including at tumor progression/relapse. Profiled with immunoSEQ multiplex PCR; TCRdb holds only in-frame clones, not every one. The data show 100,000 to 120,000 clones, around 91% seen once. The input for sequencing was blood, taken after dendritic cell vaccination. The receptors originated from a human donor with glioblastoma.

The chain uses TRBV7-3 and TRBJ2-5; TRBD2 might be the D (5 bases). Germline V lookup: CDR1 SGHTA, CDR2 FQGTGA. V was cut by 0 bases and J by 2 bases, with 7 bases left in between. The CDR3 has 14 residues. The CDR3 DNA sequence: TGTGCCAGCAGCTTAACCGGGGAACAAGAGACCCAGTACTTC. Its protein is CASSLTGEQETQYF.

V is TRBV5-4 and J is TRBJ2-1, with 8 bases matching TRBD2. The germline gives CDR1 SGHNT, CDR2 YYREEE (reference sequence). With 4 bases clipped from V and 5 bases from J, the junction kept 11 bases outside the gene matches. CDR3 length: 16 residues. In nucleotides, the CDR3 is TGTGCCAGCAGCGGGGGAGTAGCGGGGAGAAACAATGAGCAGTTCTTC. It yields the protein CASSGGVAGRNNEQFF.

The chain combines TRBV14 with TRBJ2-3, with 9 nucleotides matching TRBD1. Germline CDR1 and CDR2: SGHDN and FVKESK. The V gene end was trimmed by 6 bases and the J gene end by 3 bases; junction bases not matched to a gene: 7. This CDR3 comprises 15 residues. The CDR3 DNA sequence: TGTGCCAGCAGGGAAACAGGGGGCGAAACAGATACGCAGTATTTT. Its protein is CASRETGGETDTQYF.

The chain recombines TRBV4-2 with TRBJ2-3; the match to TRBD2 covers 13 bases. Trimming cost V 0 bases and J 14 bases; bases outside gene matches: 2. Germline V gene sequence: CDR1 LGHNA, CDR2 YNFKEQ. The CDR3 sequence is 13 residues long. Written as DNA, the CDR3 is TGTGCCAGCAGCCAAGAGACTAGCGGGGGGTGGTATTTT. Its protein product is CASSQETSGGWYF.

The V call is TRBV5-1, the J call TRBJ2-7; 9 nucleotides align to TRBD1. This CDR3 contains 13 residues. Losses at the gene ends were 5 bases for V and 6 bases for J; bases not matched to a gene: 6. CDR1 and CDR2 (germline): SGHRS, YFSETQ. CDR3 residues: CASSKQGAGEQYF. In DNA, the CDR3 is TGCGCCAGCAGTAAACAGGGGGCAGGCGAGCAGTACTTC.

The J gene is TRBJ1-2, the V gene TRBV18, with 8 bases that match TRBD1. V was pared by 3 bases and J by 8 bases, with 11 bases of the junction left unmatched. The CDR3 totals 15 residues. From germline, CDR1 is KGHSH and CDR2 LQKENI. CDR3 nucleotide sequence: TGTGCCAGCTCACCTGAATTTCAGGGGGCGCAAGGCTACACCTTC. Translating it yields CASSPEFQGAQGYTF.

The rearrangement uses TRBV27 and TRBJ2-1, with TRBD2 as a possible D gene (5 bases). The CDR3 is made up of 15 amino acids. Per germline, CDR1 MNHEY and CDR2 SMNVEV (reference sequence). V gave up 2 bases and J gave up 0 bases, with 8 bases separating them. CDR3 nucleotides: TGTGCCAGCAGTTTAGTGGGGAGCTCCTACAATGAGCAGTTCTTC. This translates into CASSLVGSSYNEQFF.

The genes are TRBV5-6 and TRBJ1-2; TRBD1 matches at 7 bases. Trimming removed 4 bases from V and 6 bases from J; junction bases left unmatched: 15. CDR1 is SGHDT, CDR2 YYEEEE, per germline. The CDR3 covers 16 residues. CDR3 residues: CASSGWTGITPDGYTF. Written as DNA, the CDR3 is TGTGCCAGCAGCGGATGGACAGGAATCACTCCAGATGGCTACACCTTC.

The rearrangement joins TRBV6-5 to TRBJ1-2; possibly TRBD1 for D (5 bases). Per the germline V gene, CDR1 is MNHEY and CDR2 is SVGAGI. Trimming removed 2 bases from V and 2 bases from J, with 12 bases in between. The CDR3 is 15 amino acids. CDR3 residues: CASSYGSTGNYGYTF. In DNA, the CDR3 is TGTGCCAGCAGTTACGGTTCAACAGGAAACTATGGCTACACCTTC.

Written as DNA, the CDR3 is TGCGCCAGCAGCCAAGTGCCAGGAATATATGGCTACACCTTC. Translation gives CASSQVPGIYGYTF. The chain couples TRBV4-1 to TRBJ1-2; no clear D. CDR1 is MGHRA and CDR2 is YSYEKL in the germline V gene. The CDR3 is 14 amino acids. The V and J ends lost 1 base and 5 bases respectively, with 11 bases between them.

V usage is TRBV7-9 and J usage is TRBJ2-1; 7 bases are a match to TRBD2. V lost 8 bases and J lost 0; bases outside the gene matches: 7. The CDR3 sequence is 15 residues long. In germline, CDR1 is SEHNR, CDR2 FQNEAQ (reference sequence). CDR3 sequence: CASQPRGSSYNEQFF. The CDR3 DNA reads as TGTGCCAGCCAGCCCCGCGGGAGCTCCTACAATGAGCAGTTCTTC.

The V gene is TRBV15, the J gene TRBJ2-3, with a weak D call TRBD2 (7 bases). The CDR3 is 18 amino acids. Germline V gene lookup returns CDR1 LNHNV and CDR2 YYDKDF (reference sequence). V was clipped by 3 bases and J by 2 bases, with 21 bases between them. CDR3 protein: CATSRGKLGEGDTDTQYF. In nucleotides, the CDR3 is TGTGCCACCAGCAGGGGGAAACTTGGGGAGGGGGACACAGATACGCAGTATTTT.

This clone was detected a few times. The rearrangement uses TRBV19 and TRBJ1-3; D possibly corresponds to TRBD1 (5 bases). Looked up from germline, CDR1 is LNHDA and CDR2 is SQIVND (reference sequence). This CDR3 contains 13 residues. Trimming pared 1 base from V and 7 bases from J, leaving 8 bases between. CDR3 amino acids: CASSIGRANTIYF. The CDR3 region has the DNA TGTGCCAGTAGTATAGGCAGGGCCAACACCATATATTTT.

The chain links TRBV5-1 to TRBJ2-5, with 12 bases fitting TRBD2. Germline CDR1 and CDR2: SGHRS and YFSETQ. The length of the CDR3 is 17 residues. The V gene end was trimmed by 4 bases and the J gene end by 5 bases; junction bases not matched to a gene: 12. The CDR3 region has the DNA TGCGCCAGCAGCCCCGGAGTGCTAGCGGGGGGGCGCGAGACCCAGTACTTC. Its protein is CASSPGVLAGGRETQYF. Using reference TRBV5-1 and TRBJ2-5 for the parts outside the CDR3, the full variable domain is KAGVTQTPRYLIKTRGQQVTLSCSPISGHRSVSWYQQTPGQGLQFLFEYFSETQRNKGNFPGRFSGRQFSNSRSEMNVSTLELGDSALYLCASSPGVLAGGRETQYFGPGTRLLVL.

This rearrangement joins TRBV5-1 to TRBJ1-2; TRBD1 aligns across 7 bases. V lost 5 bases, J lost 6 bases, and 4 bases stayed unmatched. This CDR3 contains 12 residues. The germline gives CDR1 SGHRS, CDR2 YFSETQ. The CDR3 loop reads CASSRQGNGYTF. Here the CDR3 DNA reads TGCGCCAGCAGTCGACAGGGCAATGGCTACACCTTC.

This clone was detected only a few times. This rearrangement joins TRBV19 to TRBJ1-6; unclear D gene. Trimming took off 7 bases at V and 9 bases at J, with 13 bases between the two ends. Germline CDR1 LNHDA, CDR2 SQIVND (reference sequence). This CDR3 is built from 13 residues. The CDR3 sequence is CASKVSEGSPLHF. Here the CDR3 DNA reads TGTGCCAGTAAGGTATCTGAGGGTTCACCCCTCCACTTT.

The chain combines TRBV7-9 with TRBJ1-2, with D tentatively TRBD1 (6 bases). CDR1 is SEHNR and CDR2 is FQNEAQ in the germline V gene (reference sequence). The CDR3 runs to 11 residues. V was shortened by 11 bases and J by 7 bases, with 14 bases between the two germline ends. CDR3 region: CAHEGVGGYTF. The CDR3 bases are TGTGCCCACGAGGGGGTAGGTGGCTACACCTTC.

V gene TRBV27 combines with J gene TRBJ2-1; possible D gene TRBD1, 6 bases. The CDR3 spans 17 residues. Germline CDR1 is MNHEY and CDR2 is SMNVEV (reference sequence). Between the trimmed V and J ends, which lost 6 bases and 9 bases, there was a span of 27 bases. The CDR3 DNA is TGTGCCAGCAGCCTGGAAGTACAGGGACCTCCTACAGGTGAGCAGTTCTTC. It codes for CASSLEVQGPPTGEQFF.

The chain employs TRBV5-5 and TRBJ2-1; no reliable D call. CDR1 SGHKS and CDR2 YYEKEE come from the germline V gene (reference sequence). The CDR3 loop spans 12 amino acids. V was pared by 0 bases and J by 7 bases, with 5 bases between. The CDR3 reads CASSLARNEQFF. The CDR3 DNA is TGTGCCAGCAGCTTGGCGCGGAATGAGCAGTTCTTC.

This clone was seen just once. The genes are TRBV5-6 and TRBJ1-5, with 7 nucleotides matching TRBD1. V shed 4 bases and J 5 bases; nucleotides not matched to a gene: 9. Germline loops: CDR1 SGHDT, CDR2 YYEEEE. The CDR3 spans 15 residues. The CDR3 DNA follows: TGTGCCAGCAGCCGATTTCGGGACAGACATCAGCCCCAGCATTTT. Its translation is CASSRFRDRHQPQHF.

V is TRBV7-2 and J is TRBJ2-2, with 12 nucleotides matching TRBD2. CDR3 size: 15 residues. The germline V gene encodes CDR1 SGHTA and CDR2 FQGNSA. V lost 5 bases, J lost 5 bases, and 3 bases stayed unmatched. The CDR3 nucleotides read TGTGCCAGCAGCAAACTAGCGGGAGGTACCGGGGAGCTGTTTTTT. It specifies CASSKLAGGTGELFF.

The chain is built from TRBV7-9 and TRBJ2-7; 7 nucleotides match TRBD2. The CDR3 is made up of 14 amino acids. Per germline, CDR1 SEHNR and CDR2 FQNEAQ (reference sequence). V lost 7 bases, J lost 2 bases, and 8 bases stayed unmatched. This CDR3 is CASNPTSEAYEQYF. The CDR3 DNA reads TGTGCCAGCAACCCTACTAGCGAAGCCTACGAGCAGTACTTC.

The genes are TRBV2 and TRBJ1-3; D perhaps matches TRBD1 (5 bases). CDR1 is SNHLY and CDR2 is FYNNEI in the germline V gene. The CDR3 contains 16 residues. V lost 7 bases to trimming and J lost 3 bases, with 19 bases between them. The CDR3 spells CASKGFQGLFGNTIYF. The CDR3 bases are TGTGCCAGCAAAGGCTTTCAGGGACTTTTTGGAAACACCATATATTTT.

This clone was seen a few times. The rearrangement uses TRBV6-5 and TRBJ1-4; TRBD1 aligns across 7 bases. V dropped 4 bases and J dropped 5; count of bases not matched to a gene: 10. CDR3 length equals 16 residues. Germline CDR1 reads MNHEY; CDR2 reads SVGAGI. In nucleotides, the CDR3 is TGTGCCAGCAGTTCCTCGACAGGGCAGGGAAATGAAAAACTGTTTTTT. This encodes CASSSSTGQGNEKLFF.

This sequence joins TRBV4-1 and TRBJ2-7; TRBD2 matches at 9 bases. The CDR3 has 15 amino acids. V was clipped by 0 bases and J by 4 bases; unmatched bases: 4. Germline loops: CDR1 MGHRA, CDR2 YSYEKL. For the CDR3, the DNA is TGCGCCAGCAGCCAAGAAGATAGCGGGGGATACGAGCAGTACTTC. It specifies CASSQEDSGGYEQYF.

The gene calls are TRBV19 and TRBJ2-5; 8 bases align to TRBD1. There are 14 residues in the CDR3. Germline loops: CDR1 LNHDA, CDR2 SQIVND (reference sequence). V trimming: 5 bases; J trimming: 2 bases; junction bases outside the gene matches: 4. The CDR3, as DNA: TGTGCCAGTAGTGAGGACAGGGATCAAGAGACCCAGTACTTC. Translating gives CASSEDRDQETQYF.

This clone was recorded only once. This chain uses TRBV5-1 with TRBJ2-2; 7 nucleotides line up with TRBD1. With 4 bases clipped from V and 3 bases from J, the junction kept 9 bases outside the gene matches. Germline V gene data show CDR1 as SGHRS and CDR2 as YFSETQ. The length of the CDR3 is 16 residues. The CDR3 spells CASSPMNRGDTGELFF. The CDR3 nucleotides read TGCGCCAGCAGCCCGATGAACAGGGGAGACACCGGGGAGCTGTTTTTT. Based on the CDR3 plus reference TRBV5-1 and TRBJ2-2, the full variable domain is KAGVTQTPRYLIKTRGQQVTLSCSPISGHRSVSWYQQTPGQGLQFLFEYFSETQRNKGNFPGRFSGRQFSNSRSEMNVSTLELGDSALYLCASSPMNRGDTGELFFGEGSRLTVL.

The chain has TRBV6-1 and TRBJ1-4; unclear D gene. The germline V gene has CDR1 MNHNS and CDR2 SASEGT. This CDR3 contains 14 residues. V was trimmed by 7 bases and J by 3 bases, leaving 12 bases between them. The DNA for the CDR3 is TGTGCCAGCAATCCGGTGGGAGCTAATGAAAAACTGTTTTTT. Its protein product is CASNPVGANEKLFF.

The chain employs TRBV7-9 and TRBJ1-2; TRBD1 matches 8 bases. CDR3 size: 12 residues. With 3 bases clipped from V and 14 bases from J, the junction kept 8 bases outside the gene matches. Germline CDR1 and CDR2: SEHNR and FQNEAQ (reference sequence). The CDR3 is CASSLGAGGNTF. CDR3 nucleotide sequence: TGTGCCAGCAGCTTGGGGGCAGGGGGCAATACCTTC. The variable domain in full, completed from reference TRBV7-9 and TRBJ1-2, reads DTGVSQNPRHKITKRGQNVTFRCDPISEHNRLYWYRQTLGQGPEFLTYFQNEAQLEKSRLLSDRFSAERPKGSFSTLEIQRTEQGDSAMYLCASSLGAGGNTFGSGTRLTVV.